This is a list of T cell receptor beta chains from one sample in a study of spatial heterogeneity in lung cancer. TCRdb reprocessed the 5' RACE reads via MiXCR and lists one record per CDR3 protein. The data contain 20,000 to 25,000 distinct CDR3 sequences, 8.8% of them singletons. Sequences were derived from lung tumor tissue, sampled at surgery. These TCRs come from a male donor with early-stage non-small cell lung cancer. The conserved cysteine and the conserved F or W are not part of the CDR3 here.

j_gene	v_gene	len	CDR3aa
TRBJ1-2	TRBV5-5	11	ASAVGQSYGYT
TRBJ2-3	TRBV24-1	11	ATSDGKLDTQY
TRBJ2-7	TRBV20-1	12	SAGDSLSSYEQY
TRBJ2-1	TRBV4-2	14	ASSRDSGLSYNEQF
TRBJ2-7	TRBV4-2	12	ASSPLGTAYEQY
TRBJ2-1	TRBV20-1	9	SAPGRTQQF
TRBJ1-1	TRBV11-2	11	ASSFSGDTEAF
TRBJ2-1	TRBV5-1	13	ASSTKRGDYNEQF
TRBJ2-7	TRBV18	10	ASSGSTYEQY
TRBJ2-1	TRBV28	12	ASSTGTVNNEQF
TRBJ2-7	TRBV9	12	ASSVNPQSYEQY
TRBJ2-3	TRBV5-1	12	ASSLAGGPDTQY
TRBJ2-5	TRBV9	15	ASSKQTGTPEGETQY
TRBJ1-5	TRBV19	15	ASSIDGRTGVNQPQH
TRBJ2-7	TRBV7-2	13	ASSFTAGDSYEQY
TRBJ2-5	TRBV11-1	12	ASSGRGMGETQY
TRBJ2-2	TRBV6-5	13	ASSYYRVGRGELF
TRBJ2-7	TRBV28	11	ASTRFQGSEQY
TRBJ1-2	TRBV11-2	12	ASSFPGSGYGYT
TRBJ1-6	TRBV7-9	12	ASSAGRYNSPLH
TRBJ1-1	TRBV9	11	ASSVTLNTEAF
TRBJ2-1	TRBV7-8	11	ASSLESYNEQF
TRBJ2-7	TRBV11-2	10	ASSSLRDGFF
TRBJ1-5	TRBV4-2	11	ASSQDQVQPQH
TRBJ2-7	TRBV25-1	10	ASTDRVYEQY
TRBJ2-5	TRBV7-9	13	ASSPGQVVQETQY
TRBJ2-2	TRBV5-1	13	ASSLGVSGTGELF
TRBJ2-2	TRBV5-1	13	ASSFRDPNTGELF
TRBJ2-5	TRBV20-1	8	SAHQETQY
TRBJ2-4	TRBV18	15	ASSDQMGQQAKNIQY
TRBJ1-5	TRBV6-2/TRBV6-3	12	ASSFVTRSQPQH
TRBJ1-2	TRBV6-6	10	ASSYSPGGYT
TRBJ2-3	TRBV7-9	14	ASSFLRWGSTDTQY
TRBJ2-5	TRBV27	13	ASSPRLAGVETQY
TRBJ1-1	TRBV20-1	9	SAKVYTEAF